A single TCR beta chain is shown here with its context. The sample originates from a study of T cell changes during pregnancy in multiple sclerosis. The assay was immunoSEQ multiplex PCR, and TCRdb's table has in-frame clones only and misses some. Here the sample spans about 48,000 clones, approximately 85% being singletons. CDR1 SGHNT and CDR2 YENEEA come from the germline V gene. This CDR3 spans 14 amino acids. V shed 2 bases and J shed 4 bases, with 9 bases lying between them. Sequences were derived from CD4+ T cells from peripheral blood mononuclear cells, sampled in the second trimester of pregnancy. This chain joins TRBV11-3 and TRBJ2-1; D gene uncertain. The clonotype comes from a female donor with multiple sclerosis, enrolled in a pregnancy study. The CDR3 is CASSLSGLYNEQFF. The CDR3 DNA reads TGTGCCAGCAGCTTATCGGGTCTTTACAATGAGCAGTTCTTC.